This T cell receptor beta chain was observed in a study of T cell repertoires and HLA-DP antigens. Assay: immunoSEQ multiplex PCR; the TCRdb copy retains only in-frame clones and omits some. The table lists over 60,000 clones, around three quarters of them singletons. Of note for this clone: Its antigen remains unknown.

The TCR comes from a man aged 60 to 75 in good health and CMV-seronegative. The sequenced material came from CD4+ T cells from PBMCs.

In DNA form, the CDR3 reads TGTGCCAGCTCACCACGGGGGGAGACCCAGTACTTC. As protein: CASSPRGETQYF. The J gene is TRBJ2-5, the V gene TRBV18, with D tentatively TRBD1 or TRBD2 (5 bases each). The V gene's germline CDR1 is KGHSH and CDR2 LQKENI. The CDR3 length is 12 residues. The V and J ends lost 1 base and 5 bases respectively, with 5 bases between them.